A selection of T cell receptor beta chains follows, all from one sample in a study of T cell responses to AZD1222 COVID-19 vaccine. TCRdb's table, derived via immunoSEQ multiplex PCR, lists solely in-frame clones and lacks some. The sample records about 74,000 clones, approximately 90% being singletons. The specimen comprised peripheral blood, sampled 28 days after the second AZD1222 dose. The receptor source for this set is an adult who received the AZD1222 COVID-19 vaccine. CDR3s include the opening cysteine and the closing phenylalanine or tryptophan. A D gene is named only where the DNA matches it firmly. A row's size may be missing; if present it is once, few, many or a size class.

j_gene | abundance | v_gene | d_gene | CDR3nt | CDR3aa
TRBJ2-1 | NA | TRBV27 | TRBD2 | TGTGCCAGCAGATCCCAGGCGGGAGGTCCCTTCAATGAGCAGTTCTTC | CASRSQAGGPFNEQFF
TRBJ2-7 | NA | TRBV2 | TRBD2 | TGTGCCAGCAGTTCCGGGACTAGCGGCTACGAGCAGTACTTC | CASSSGTSGYEQYF
TRBJ2-7 | NA | TRBV6-5 | NA | TGTGCCAGCAGTTCAGACGGCTACGAGCAGTACTTC | CASSSDGYEQYF
TRBJ2-3 | NA | TRBV12-3/TRBV12-4 | NA | TGTGCCAGCAGTTGGGTGACAGATACGCAGTATTTT | CASSWVTDTQYF
TRBJ2-3 | NA | TRBV4-3 | NA | TGCGCCAGCAGCCAAGACGGTCAGGCCGGGGCAGATACGCAGTATTTT | CASSQDGQAGADTQYF
TRBJ2-3 | NA | TRBV7-9 | TRBD2 | TGTGCCAGCAGCTTTGGTCTAGCGGGAGGCGCAGATACGCAGTATTTT | CASSFGLAGGADTQYF
TRBJ1-2 | NA | TRBV7-3 | NA | TGTGCCAGCAGCTTATACGGCTATGGCTACACCTTC | CASSLYGYGYTF
TRBJ2-7 | once | TRBV19 | TRBD1 | TGTGCCAGTACCGCCGGGACAGGGGGCTCCTACGAGCAGTACTTC | CASTAGTGGSYEQYF
TRBJ1-2 | NA | TRBV24-1 | NA | TGTGCCACCAGTGACAGGTCTAACTATGGCTACACCTTC | CATSDRSNYGYTF
TRBJ2-3 | NA | TRBV15 | NA | TGTGCCACCAGCAGAGATCAGGTGGGGCCCACAGATACGCAGTATTTT | CATSRDQVGPTDTQYF
TRBJ1-1 | NA | TRBV28 | NA | TGTGCCAGCACCTCTTATTGGGGAGGCACTGAAGCTTTCTTT | CASTSYWGGTEAFF
TRBJ2-3 | NA | TRBV7-3 | NA | TGTGCCAGCAGCCCAAAGACTAGATTAGAAGATACGCAGTATTTT | CASSPKTRLEDTQYF
TRBJ2-7 | NA | TRBV18 | NA | TGTGCCAGCTCGGGCCCCGGGAACCCTTCCTACGAGCAGTACTTC | CASSGPGNPSYEQYF
TRBJ2-3 | NA | TRBV2 | TRBD2 | TGTGCCAGCAAGAAGGGGACGGGAGGAGGGGCAGATACGCAGTATTTT | CASKKGTGGGADTQYF
TRBJ1-6 | NA | TRBV15 | NA | TGTGCCACCAGCGCCAACGACGGGGGGCAATCACCCCTCCACTTT | CATSANDGGQSPLHF
TRBJ1-1 | NA | TRBV27 | TRBD1 | TGTGCCATCAGACAGGGGAAAGGGACTACCTACACTGAAGCTTTCTTT | CAIRQGKGTTYTEAFF
TRBJ1-2 | once | TRBV3-1/TRBV3-2 | NA | TGTGCCAGCAGCCTCGAGGCGATGGGTGGCTACACCTTC | CASSLEAMGGYTF
TRBJ1-4 | NA | TRBV30 | NA | TGTGCCTGGAGTATAGGACAGAGGGATGAAAAACTGTTTTTT | CAWSIGQRDEKLFF
TRBJ1-6 | once | TRBV7-2 | NA | TGTGCCAGCAGCTTAGCGAAAAATTCACCCCTCCACTTT | CASSLAKNSPLHF
TRBJ2-7 | NA | TRBV11-3 | NA | TGTGCCAGCAGCTTAGAGGGTCAGGGGCCCTACGAGCAGTACTTC | CASSLEGQGPYEQYF
TRBJ2-3 | NA | TRBV6-5 | TRBD1 | TGTGCCAGCAGGGGGGACAGGGTCCCAGATACGCAGTATTTT | CASRGDRVPDTQYF
TRBJ1-4 | NA | TRBV6-5 | NA | TGTGCCAGCAGTTACGGGGTCGGTCTACCTAATGAAAAACTGTTTTTT | CASSYGVGLPNEKLFF
TRBJ2-2 | NA | TRBV25-1 | TRBD2 | TGTGCCAGCAGTGAATATCTACTAGCGGGAGAGGCCGGGGAGCTGTTTTTT | CASSEYLLAGEAGELFF
TRBJ2-7 | once | TRBV2 | NA | TGTGCCAGCACCCGTGGTGGGAGTCGGGACGAGCAGTACTTC | CASTRGGSRDEQYF
TRBJ2-7 | NA | TRBV20-1 | NA | TGCAGTGCTGGGACTTTCTACGAGCAGTACTTC | CSAGTFYEQYF
TRBJ2-7 | NA | TRBV7-7 | TRBD2 | TGTGCCAGCAGCTCGGGGCTAGCGGGAGGCATCTCCTACGAGCAGTACTTC | CASSSGLAGGISYEQYF
TRBJ1-6 | NA | TRBV28 | NA | TGTGCCAGCCAGCACAGCGCGAGCGGCTCCTATAATTCACCCCTCCACTTT | CASQHSASGSYNSPLHF
TRBJ1-2 | NA | TRBV4-2 | NA | TGTGCCAGCAGACCACACGGGAAGAATGGCTACACCTTC | CASRPHGKNGYTF
TRBJ2-5 | NA | TRBV11-2 | NA | TGTGCCAGCAGCAGAGAAAGGGGACGGGAGACCCAGTACTTC | CASSRERGRETQYF
TRBJ2-3 | NA | TRBV28 | NA | TGTGCCAGCAGTCGACCCCTCGGGGGCACAGATACGCAGTATTTT | CASSRPLGGTDTQYF
TRBJ2-1 | NA | TRBV29-1 | NA | TGCAGCGTTGCTTATATAGGGAATGAGCAGTTCTTC | CSVAYIGNEQFF
TRBJ2-7 | NA | TRBV6-1 | TRBD2 | TGTGCCAGCCTGGCGGGAGACGCGTACGAGCAGTACTTC | CASLAGDAYEQYF
TRBJ2-3 | NA | TRBV3-1/TRBV3-2 | TRBD2 | TGTGCCAGCAGCCGTTCAGGACTAGCGGCCACCGGGGGCCTAGATACGCAGTATTTT | CASSRSGLAATGGLDTQYF